This T cell receptor (beta chain) stems from a study of cytomegalovirus exposure and HLA in healthy donors. The junction had 1 base not matched to a gene; V was cut back by 8 bases and J by 5 bases. Germline loops: CDR1 MNHEY, CDR2 SVGAGI. The CDR3 has 12 residues. Sequencing was performed with immunoSEQ multiplex PCR; in TCRdb, only in-frame clones are kept and a portion is missing. The table includes about 240,000 clones, around 85% detected once. The receptor comes from a young woman in good health and CMV-seropositive. Sequenced input: PBMCs. The V gene is TRBV6-5, the J gene TRBJ2-7, with TRBD2 matching 12 bases. Here the CDR3 DNA reads TGTGCCAGCCGGACTAGCGGGAACGAGCAGTACTTC. Translation: CASRTSGNEQYF.